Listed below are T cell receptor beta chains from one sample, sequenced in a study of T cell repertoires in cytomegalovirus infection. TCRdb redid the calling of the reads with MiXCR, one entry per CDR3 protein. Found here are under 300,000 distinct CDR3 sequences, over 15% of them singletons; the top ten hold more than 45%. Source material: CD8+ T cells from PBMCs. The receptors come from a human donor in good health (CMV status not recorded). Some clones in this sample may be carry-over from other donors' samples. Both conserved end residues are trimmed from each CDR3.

ASSVGTSGVSEQY,TRBJ2-7,TRBV2
SALTGTSADTQY,TRBJ2-3,TRBV20-1
ASYAGLTTDTQY,TRBJ2-3,TRBV5-1
ASRPIAGGYTDTQY,TRBJ2-3,TRBV7-2
ASSLEGSGGNTIY,TRBJ1-3,TRBV5-1
ASSYGGLAGETQY,TRBJ2-3,TRBV9
ASSYGGEKRPYNEQF,TRBJ2-1,TRBV6-5
ASSTPVGQSVNEQF,TRBJ2-1,TRBV7-6
ASSLGGTTEAF,TRBJ1-1,TRBV7-2
ASSPRARLNTEAF,TRBJ1-1,TRBV7-8
ASTGQGLYIQY,TRBJ2-4,TRBV23-1
ASSPAVSRDWNTEAF,TRBJ1-1,TRBV7-6
ASARSGYQETQY,TRBJ2-5,TRBV28
ASSEAENTEAF,TRBJ1-1,TRBV25-1
AWSVAPTGTTTFSGNTIY,TRBJ1-3,TRBV30
ASSPEGALSEKLF,TRBJ1-4,TRBV18
ASSSGQRQETQY,TRBJ2-5,TRBV7-3
ASSLTGHSGANVLT,TRBJ2-6,TRBV12-3/TRBV12-4
ASSLDLTGQLTYEQY,TRBJ2-7,TRBV11-2
ASSLRFNDEQY,TRBJ2-7,TRBV7-9
ASSLYEGPPYNEQF,TRBJ2-1,TRBV7-3
SARDRGKNTEAF,TRBJ1-1,TRBV20-1
ASSLRTSNQPQH,TRBJ1-5,TRBV12-3/TRBV12-4
ASSLSGKMNEQF,TRBJ2-1,TRBV5-1
ASSQGGASYNEQF,TRBJ2-1,TRBV14
ASSYSQGPVDEQY,TRBJ2-7,TRBV6-2/TRBV6-3
ASSYMGNQPQH,TRBJ1-5,TRBV6-2/TRBV6-3
ASRGGPTASNEQF,TRBJ2-1,TRBV25-1
ASSPSDGFRGYEKLF,TRBJ1-4,TRBV5-5